This TCR beta chain was profiled in a study of T-cell memory formation after mild COVID-19. Study-level points and caveats: The main location of contracting CD4+ clones was CM and EM, and that of contracting CD8+ clones was EMRA.

TCRdb recomputed calls from the 5' RACE reads with MiXCR, one row per CDR3 protein. In the table there are roughly 340,000 distinct CDR3 sequences, roughly 19% of which are singletons. The table lists this clonotype with a few counts. Antigen unknown. CDR3 length: 15 residues. The V and J ends lost 5 bases and 3 bases, in that order; junction bases with no gene match: 2. Germline V gene data show CDR1 as SGHAT and CDR2 as FQNNGV. Specimen: PBMCs or a T cell subset sorted from them (not recorded which). This TCR derives from a man aged 18 to 30 who had mild COVID-19 (a few samples of this study predate the infection). Cell type and time point are not known. This chain uses TRBV11-2 with TRBJ2-3; TRBD2 agrees at 13 bases. Here the CDR3 DNA reads TGTGCCAGCAGCGGACTAGCGGGGGTAACAGATACGCAGTATTTT. Encoded protein: CASSGLAGVTDTQYF.